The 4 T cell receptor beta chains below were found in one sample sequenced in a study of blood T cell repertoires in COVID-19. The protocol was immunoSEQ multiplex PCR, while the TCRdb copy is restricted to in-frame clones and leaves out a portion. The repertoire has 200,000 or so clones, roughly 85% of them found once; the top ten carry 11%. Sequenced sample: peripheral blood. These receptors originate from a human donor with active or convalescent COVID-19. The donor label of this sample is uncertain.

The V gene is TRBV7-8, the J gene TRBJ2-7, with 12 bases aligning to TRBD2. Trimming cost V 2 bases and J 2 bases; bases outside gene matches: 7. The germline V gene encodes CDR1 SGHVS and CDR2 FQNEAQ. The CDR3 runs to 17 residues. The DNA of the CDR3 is TGTGCCAGCAGCTTAAGTATCGCTAGCGGGAGGGCCTACGAGCAGTACTTC. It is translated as CASSLSIASGRAYEQYF.

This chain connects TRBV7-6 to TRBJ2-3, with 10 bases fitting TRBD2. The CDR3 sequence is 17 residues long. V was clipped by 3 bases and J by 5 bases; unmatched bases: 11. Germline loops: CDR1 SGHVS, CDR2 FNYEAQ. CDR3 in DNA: TGTGCCAGCAGCTTTTCTTATCTAGCGGGGGCAATAGATACGCAGTATTTT. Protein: CASSFSYLAGAIDTQYF. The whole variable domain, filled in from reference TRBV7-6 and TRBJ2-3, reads GAGVSQSPRYKVTKRGQDVALRCDPISGHVSLYWYRQALGQGPEFLTYFNYEAQQDKSGLPNDRFSAERPEGSISTLTIQRTEQRDSAMYRCASSFSYLAGAIDTQYFGPGTRLTVL.

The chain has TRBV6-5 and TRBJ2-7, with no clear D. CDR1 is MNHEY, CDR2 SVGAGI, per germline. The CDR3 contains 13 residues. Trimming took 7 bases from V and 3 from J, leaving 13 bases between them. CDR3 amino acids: CASTQTFGYEQYF. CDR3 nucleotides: TGTGCCAGCACCCAAACCTTCGGCTACGAGCAGTACTTC.

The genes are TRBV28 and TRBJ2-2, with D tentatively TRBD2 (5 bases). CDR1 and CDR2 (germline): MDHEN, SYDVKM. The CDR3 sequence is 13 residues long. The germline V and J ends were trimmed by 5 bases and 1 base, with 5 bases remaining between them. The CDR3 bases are TGTGCCAGCAGTGAGGGGAACACCGGGGAGCTGTTTTTT. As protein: CASSEGNTGELFF.